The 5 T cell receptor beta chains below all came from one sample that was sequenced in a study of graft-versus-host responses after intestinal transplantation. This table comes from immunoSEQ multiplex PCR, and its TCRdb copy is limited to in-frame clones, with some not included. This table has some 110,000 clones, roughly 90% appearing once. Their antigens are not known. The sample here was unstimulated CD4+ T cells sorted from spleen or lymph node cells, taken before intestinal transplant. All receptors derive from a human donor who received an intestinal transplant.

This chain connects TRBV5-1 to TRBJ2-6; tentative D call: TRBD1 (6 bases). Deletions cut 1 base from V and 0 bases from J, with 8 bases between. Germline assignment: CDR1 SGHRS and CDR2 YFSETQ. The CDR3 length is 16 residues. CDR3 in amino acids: CASSLTGLSGANVLTF. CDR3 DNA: TGCGCCAGCAGCTTGACAGGGCTCTCTGGGGCCAACGTCCTGACTTTC.

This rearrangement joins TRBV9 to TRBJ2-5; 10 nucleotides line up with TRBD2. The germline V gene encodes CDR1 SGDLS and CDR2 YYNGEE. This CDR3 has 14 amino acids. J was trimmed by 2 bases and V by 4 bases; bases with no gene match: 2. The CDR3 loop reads CASSPAGGQETQYF. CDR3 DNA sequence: TGTGCCAGCAGCCCAGCGGGAGGGCAAGAGACCCAGTACTTC. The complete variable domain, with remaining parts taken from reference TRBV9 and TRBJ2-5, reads DSGVTQTPKHLITATGQRVTLRCSPRSGDLSVYWYQQSLDQGLQFLIQYYNGEERAKGNILERFSAQQFPDLHSELNLSSLELGDSALYFCASSPAGGQETQYFGPGTRLLVL.

This CDR3 reads CASSTDSLAKNIQYF. The CDR3 region has the DNA TGTGCCAGCAGTACGGACAGTCTAGCCAAAAACATTCAGTACTTC. The V call is TRBV27, the J call TRBJ2-4; D possibly corresponds to TRBD1 (6 bases). The CDR3 totals 15 residues. V was trimmed by 5 bases and J by 0 bases, leaving 11 bases between them. Germline CDR1 and CDR2: MNHEY and SMNVEV (reference sequence).

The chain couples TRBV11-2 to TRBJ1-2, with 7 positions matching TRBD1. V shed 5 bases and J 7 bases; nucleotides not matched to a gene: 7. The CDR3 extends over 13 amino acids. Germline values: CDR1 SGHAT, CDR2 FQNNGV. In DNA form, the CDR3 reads TGTGCCAGCAGCCCAGACAGGGAATTTGGCTACACCTTC. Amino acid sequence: CASSPDREFGYTF. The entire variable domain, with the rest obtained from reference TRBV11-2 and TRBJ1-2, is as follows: EAGVAQSPRYKIIEKRQSVAFWCNPISGHATLYWYQQILGQGPKLLIQFQNNGVVDDSQLPKDRFSAERLKGVDSTLKIQPAKLEDSAVYLCASSPDREFGYTFGSGTRLTVV.

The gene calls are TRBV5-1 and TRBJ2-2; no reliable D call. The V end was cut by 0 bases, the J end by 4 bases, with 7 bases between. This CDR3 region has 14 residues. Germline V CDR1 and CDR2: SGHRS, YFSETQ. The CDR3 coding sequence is TGCGCCAGCAGCTTGGCCTTGAGCACCGGGGAGCTGTTTTTT. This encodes CASSLALSTGELFF.